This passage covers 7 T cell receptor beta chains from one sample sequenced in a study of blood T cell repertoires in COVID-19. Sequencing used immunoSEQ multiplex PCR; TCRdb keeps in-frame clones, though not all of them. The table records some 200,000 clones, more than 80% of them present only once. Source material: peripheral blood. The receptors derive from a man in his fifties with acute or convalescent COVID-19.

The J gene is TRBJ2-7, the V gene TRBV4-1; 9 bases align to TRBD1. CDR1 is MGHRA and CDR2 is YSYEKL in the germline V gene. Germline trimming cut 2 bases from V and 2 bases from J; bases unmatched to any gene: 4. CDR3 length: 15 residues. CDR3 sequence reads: CASSQLGQGPYEQYF. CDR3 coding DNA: TGCGCCAGCAGCCAACTTGGACAGGGGCCCTACGAGCAGTACTTC.

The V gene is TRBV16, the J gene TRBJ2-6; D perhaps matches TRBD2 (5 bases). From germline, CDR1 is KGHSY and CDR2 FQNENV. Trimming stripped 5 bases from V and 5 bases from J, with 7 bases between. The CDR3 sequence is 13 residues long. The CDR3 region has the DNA TGTGCCAGCAGCGCGGGCCGGGCCAACGTCCTGACTTTC. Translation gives CASSAGRANVLTF.

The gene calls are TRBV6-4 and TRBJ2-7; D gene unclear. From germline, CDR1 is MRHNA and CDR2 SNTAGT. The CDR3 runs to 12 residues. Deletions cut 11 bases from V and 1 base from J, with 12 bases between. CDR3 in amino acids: CASSGESYEQYF. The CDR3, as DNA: TGTGCCTCCTCCGGAGAATCCTACGAGCAGTACTTC.

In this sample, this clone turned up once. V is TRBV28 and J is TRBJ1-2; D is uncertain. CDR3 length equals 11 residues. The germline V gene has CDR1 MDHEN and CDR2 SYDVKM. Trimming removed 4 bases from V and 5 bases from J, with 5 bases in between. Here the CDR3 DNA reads TGTGCCAGCAGTTCGGGGTATGGCTACACCTTC. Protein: CASSSGYGYTF.

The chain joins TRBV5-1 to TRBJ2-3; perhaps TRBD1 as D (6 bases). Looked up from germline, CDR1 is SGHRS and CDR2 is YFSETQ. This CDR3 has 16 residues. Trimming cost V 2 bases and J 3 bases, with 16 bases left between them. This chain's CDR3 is CASSFGIGRGTDTQYF. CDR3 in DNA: TGCGCCAGCAGCTTCGGCATCGGCAGGGGAACAGATACGCAGTATTTT.

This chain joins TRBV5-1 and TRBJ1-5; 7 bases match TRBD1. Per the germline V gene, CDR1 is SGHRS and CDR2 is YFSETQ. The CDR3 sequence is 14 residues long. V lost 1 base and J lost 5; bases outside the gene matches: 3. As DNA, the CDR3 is TGCGCCAGCAGCTTGACAGGGGTAGATCAGCCCCAGCATTTT. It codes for CASSLTGVDQPQHF.

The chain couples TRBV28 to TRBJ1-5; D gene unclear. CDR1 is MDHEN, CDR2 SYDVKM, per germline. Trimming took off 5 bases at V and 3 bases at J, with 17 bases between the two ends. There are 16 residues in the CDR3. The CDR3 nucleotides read TGTGCCAGCAGTCCTCGACACGTTACCTCCAATCAGCCCCAGCATTTT. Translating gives CASSPRHVTSNQPQHF.